A selection of T cell receptor beta chains follows, all from one sample in a study of T cell repertoires in cytomegalovirus infection. One entry per CDR3 protein, called by TCRdb with MiXCR from the reads. The repertoire consists of 450,000 to 600,000 distinct CDR3 sequences, with roughly 34% occurring once and the leading ten covering roughly 15%. For these receptors, no antigen is known. The source was cultured PBMCs, collected from culture after CMV antigen stimulation. The receptors here all came from a human donor in good health (CMV status not recorded). Some clones in this sample may be carry-over from other donors' samples. Each CDR3 is given with its conserved first and last residue. The order of the fields is clone size, V gene, D gene, J gene, CDR3 protein, CDR3 DNA. D genes are given only for firm matches. Not every row has a clone size; where given, it reads once, few, many or a size class.

NA	TRBV6-1	NA	TRBJ1-1	CASSLAMEGLLNTEAFF	TGTGCCAGCAGCCTGGCGATGGAGGGTCTTCTGAACACTGAAGCTTTCTTT
NA	TRBV6-5	NA	TRBJ2-4	CASSYGLEGNIQYF	TGTGCCAGCAGTTATGGGCTAGAGGGAAACATTCAGTACTTC
NA	TRBV7-2	TRBD1	TRBJ1-2	CASSRTGRGGYTF	TGTGCCAGCAGCAGGACAGGGCGCGGAGGCTACACCTTC
NA	TRBV19	TRBD2	TRBJ2-2	CASSPGTRANTGELFF	TGTGCCAGTAGTCCCGGGACTAGAGCTAACACCGGGGAGCTGTTTTTT
NA	TRBV7-3	TRBD2	TRBJ2-7	CASSEGGPVYEQYF	TGTGCCAGCTCTGAGGGAGGGCCGGTCTACGAGCAGTACTTC
NA	TRBV6-5	TRBD1	TRBJ1-1	CASSLTGIGAEAFF	TGTGCCAGCAGTTTGACAGGGATAGGCGCTGAAGCTTTCTTT
many	TRBV7-2	TRBD1	TRBJ1-3	CASSLAGQGGNTIYF	TGTGCCAGCAGCTTGGCGGGACAGGGAGGAAACACCATATATTTT
many	TRBV27	NA	TRBJ2-7	CASRPRPLGSYEQYF	TGTGCCAGCAGACCTAGACCGCTAGGTAGTTACGAGCAGTACTTC
NA	TRBV6-6	TRBD2	TRBJ2-1	CASRASGLNEQFF	TGTGCCAGCAGGGCTAGCGGGTTAAATGAGCAGTTCTTC
NA	TRBV28	NA	TRBJ1-2	CASSLGSYNYGYTF	TGTGCCAGCAGTCTCGGGTCGTATAACTATGGCTACACCTTC
NA	TRBV6-5	NA	TRBJ2-7	CASGASGNRLWDEQYF	TGTGCCAGCGGAGCCTCCGGGAATCGACTGTGGGACGAGCAGTACTTC